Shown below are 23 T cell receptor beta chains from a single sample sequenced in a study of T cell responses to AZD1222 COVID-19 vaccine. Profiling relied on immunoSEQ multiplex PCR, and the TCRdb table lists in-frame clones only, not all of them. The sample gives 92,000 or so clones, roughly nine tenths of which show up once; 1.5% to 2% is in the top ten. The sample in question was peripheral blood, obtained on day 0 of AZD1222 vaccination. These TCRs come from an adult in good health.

The CDR3: CASSLEDAGGDGYTF. The CDR3 DNA reads TGCGCCAGCAGCTTGGAGGACGCAGGGGGCGATGGCTACACCTTC. The V gene is TRBV5-1, the J gene TRBJ1-2; TRBD1 agrees at 8 bases. Trimming took 0 bases from V and 6 from J; bases not matched to a gene: 7. The CDR3 is made up of 15 amino acids. Germline CDR1 and CDR2: SGHRS and YFSETQ.

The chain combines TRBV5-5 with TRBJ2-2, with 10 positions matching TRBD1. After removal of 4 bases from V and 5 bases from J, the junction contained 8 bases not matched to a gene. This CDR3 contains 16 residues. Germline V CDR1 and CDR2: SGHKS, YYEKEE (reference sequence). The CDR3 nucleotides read TGTGCCAGCAGCAAAACCGGGACAGGGGTAACCGGGGAGCTGTTTTTT. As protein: CASSKTGTGVTGELFF.

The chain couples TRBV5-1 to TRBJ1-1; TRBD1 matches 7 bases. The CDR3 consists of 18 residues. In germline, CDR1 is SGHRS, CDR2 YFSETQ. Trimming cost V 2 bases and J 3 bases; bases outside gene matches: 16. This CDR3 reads CASSLQGPSDWADTEAFF. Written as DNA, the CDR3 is TGCGCCAGCAGCTTACAGGGGCCCTCCGATTGGGCGGACACTGAAGCTTTCTTT.

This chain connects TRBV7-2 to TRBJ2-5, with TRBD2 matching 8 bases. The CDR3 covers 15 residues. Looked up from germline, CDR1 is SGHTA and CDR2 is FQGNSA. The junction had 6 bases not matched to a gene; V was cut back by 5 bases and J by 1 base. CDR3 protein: CASSTREGSQETQYF. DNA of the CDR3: TGTGCCAGCAGCACCCGGGAGGGCAGCCAAGAGACCCAGTACTTC.

CDR3 region: CASSVDDLGGSPLHF. CDR3 coding DNA: TGTGCCAGCAGCGTAGATGACCTCGGGGGGTCACCCCTCCACTTT. The chain is built from TRBV9 and TRBJ1-6, with D perhaps TRBD1 (5 bases). Germline values: CDR1 SGDLS, CDR2 YYNGEE. The CDR3 sequence is 15 residues long. V lost 0 bases and J lost 10, with 14 bases in between.

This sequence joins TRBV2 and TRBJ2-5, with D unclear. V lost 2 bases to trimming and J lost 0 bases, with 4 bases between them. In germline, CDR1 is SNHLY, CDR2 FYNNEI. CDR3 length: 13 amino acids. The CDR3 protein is CASSELYQETQYF. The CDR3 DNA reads TGTGCCAGCAGTGAACTCTACCAAGAGACCCAGTACTTC.

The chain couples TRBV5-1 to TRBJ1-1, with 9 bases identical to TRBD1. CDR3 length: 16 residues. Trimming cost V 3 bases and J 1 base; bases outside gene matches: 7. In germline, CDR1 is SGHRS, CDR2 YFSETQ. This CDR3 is CASSSLEGQGNTEAFF. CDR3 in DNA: TGCGCCAGCAGCTCCCTGGAGGGACAGGGGAACACTGAAGCTTTCTTT.

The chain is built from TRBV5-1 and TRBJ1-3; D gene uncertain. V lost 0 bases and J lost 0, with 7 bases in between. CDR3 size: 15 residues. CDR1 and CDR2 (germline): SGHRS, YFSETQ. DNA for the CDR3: TGCGCCAGCAGCTTGGCACAGAGCTCTGGAAACACCATATATTTT. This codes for CASSLAQSSGNTIYF. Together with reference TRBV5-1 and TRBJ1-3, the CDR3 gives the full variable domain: KAGVTQTPRYLIKTRGQQVTLSCSPISGHRSVSWYQQTPGQGLQFLFEYFSETQRNKGNFPGRFSGRQFSNSRSEMNVSTLELGDSALYLCASSLAQSSGNTIYFGEGSWLTVV.

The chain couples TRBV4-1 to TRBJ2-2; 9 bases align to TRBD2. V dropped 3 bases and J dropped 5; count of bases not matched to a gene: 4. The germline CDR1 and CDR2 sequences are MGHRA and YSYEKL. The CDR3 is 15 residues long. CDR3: CASSQNSGGTGELFF. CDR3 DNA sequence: TGCGCCAGCAGCCAGAATAGCGGGGGAACCGGGGAGCTGTTTTTT.

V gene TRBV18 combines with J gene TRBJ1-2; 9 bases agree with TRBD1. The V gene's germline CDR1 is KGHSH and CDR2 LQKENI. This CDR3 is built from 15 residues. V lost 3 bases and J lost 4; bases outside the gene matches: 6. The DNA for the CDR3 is TGTGCCAGCTCACCCCCGGGACAGGGAATCTATGGCTACACCTTC. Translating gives CASSPPGQGIYGYTF.

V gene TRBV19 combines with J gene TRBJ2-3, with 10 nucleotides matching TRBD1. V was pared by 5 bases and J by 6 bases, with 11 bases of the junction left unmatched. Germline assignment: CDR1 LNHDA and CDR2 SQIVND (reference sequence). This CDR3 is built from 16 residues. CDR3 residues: CASSSLDRGSMDTQYF. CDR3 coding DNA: TGTGCCAGTAGTTCCTTGGACAGGGGGTCTATGGATACGCAGTATTTT.

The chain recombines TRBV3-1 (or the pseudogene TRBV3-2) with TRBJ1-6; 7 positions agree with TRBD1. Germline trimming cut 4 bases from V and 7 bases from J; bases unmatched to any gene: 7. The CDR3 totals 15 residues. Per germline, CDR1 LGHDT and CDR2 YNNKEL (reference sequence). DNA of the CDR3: TGTGCCAGCAGCCTAATTACGACAGGGAATTCACCCCTCCACTTT. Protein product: CASSLITTGNSPLHF.

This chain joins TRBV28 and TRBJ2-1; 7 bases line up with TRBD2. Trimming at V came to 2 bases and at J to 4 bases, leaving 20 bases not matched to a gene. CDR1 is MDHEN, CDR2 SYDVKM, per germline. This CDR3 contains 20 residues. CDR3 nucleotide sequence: TGTGCCAGCAGTTTAGACTTCACCCTTACTAGCGCCTCTGAGTACAATGAGCAGTTCTTC. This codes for CASSLDFTLTSASEYNEQFF.

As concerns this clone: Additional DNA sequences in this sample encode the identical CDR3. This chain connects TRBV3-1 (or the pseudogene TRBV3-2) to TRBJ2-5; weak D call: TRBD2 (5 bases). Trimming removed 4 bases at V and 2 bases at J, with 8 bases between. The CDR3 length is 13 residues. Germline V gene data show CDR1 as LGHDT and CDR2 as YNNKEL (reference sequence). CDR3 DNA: TGTGCCAGCAGCCCCCGAGGGCAAGAGACCCAGTACTTC. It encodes CASSPRGQETQYF.

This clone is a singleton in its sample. CDR3 region: CASSYEPGQGNYEQYF. The CDR3 nucleotides read TGCGCCAGCAGCTATGAACCGGGACAGGGAAACTACGAGCAGTACTTC. The rearrangement links TRBV5-1 to TRBJ2-7; 9 bases line up with TRBD1. With V trimmed by 3 bases and J by 3 bases, 10 bases remained unmatched. Germline CDR1 reads SGHRS; CDR2 reads YFSETQ. CDR3 length: 16 amino acids.

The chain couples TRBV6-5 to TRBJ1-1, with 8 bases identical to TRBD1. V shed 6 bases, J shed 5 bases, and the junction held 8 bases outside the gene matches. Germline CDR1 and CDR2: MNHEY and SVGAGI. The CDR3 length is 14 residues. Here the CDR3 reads CASRPAGQVTEAFF. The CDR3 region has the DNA TGTGCCAGCAGACCCGCGGGACAGGTAACTGAAGCTTTCTTT.

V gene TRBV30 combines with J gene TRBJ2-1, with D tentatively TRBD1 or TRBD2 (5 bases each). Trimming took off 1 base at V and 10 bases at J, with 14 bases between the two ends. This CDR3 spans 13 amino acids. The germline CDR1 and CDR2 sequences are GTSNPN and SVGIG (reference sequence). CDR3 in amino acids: CAWSAGPETEQFF. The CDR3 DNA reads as TGTGCCTGGAGTGCGGGGCCAGAGACCGAGCAGTTCTTC.

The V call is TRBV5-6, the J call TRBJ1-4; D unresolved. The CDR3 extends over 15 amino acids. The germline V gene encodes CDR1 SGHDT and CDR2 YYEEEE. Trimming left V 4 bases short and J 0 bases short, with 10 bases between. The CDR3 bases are TGTGCCAGCAGCCCGGTGGGGTCAACTAATGAAAAACTGTTTTTT. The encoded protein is CASSPVGSTNEKLFF.

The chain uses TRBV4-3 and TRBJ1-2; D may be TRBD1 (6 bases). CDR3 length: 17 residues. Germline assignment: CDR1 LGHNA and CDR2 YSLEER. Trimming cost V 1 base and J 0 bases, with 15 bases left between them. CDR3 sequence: CASSQAWGAGANYGYTF. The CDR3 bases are TGCGCCAGCAGCCAAGCCTGGGGGGCGGGAGCTAACTATGGCTACACCTTC.

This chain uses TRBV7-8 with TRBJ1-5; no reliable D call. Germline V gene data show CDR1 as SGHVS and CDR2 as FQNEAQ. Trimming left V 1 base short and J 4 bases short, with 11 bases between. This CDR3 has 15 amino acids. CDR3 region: CASSLGEGANQPQHF. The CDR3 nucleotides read TGTGCCAGCAGCTTAGGAGAGGGAGCTAATCAGCCCCAGCATTTT. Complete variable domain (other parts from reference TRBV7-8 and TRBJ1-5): GAGVSQSPRYKVAKRGQDVALRCDPISGHVSLFWYQQALGQGPEFLTYFQNEAQLDKSGLPSDRFFAERPEGSVSTLKIQRTQQEDSAVYLCASSLGEGANQPQHFGDGTRLSIL.

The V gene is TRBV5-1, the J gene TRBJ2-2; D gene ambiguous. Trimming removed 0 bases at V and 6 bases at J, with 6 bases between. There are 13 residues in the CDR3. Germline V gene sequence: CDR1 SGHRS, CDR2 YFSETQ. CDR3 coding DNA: TGCGCCAGCAGCTTGGAGTATGCCGGGGAGCTGTTTTTT. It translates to CASSLEYAGELFF.

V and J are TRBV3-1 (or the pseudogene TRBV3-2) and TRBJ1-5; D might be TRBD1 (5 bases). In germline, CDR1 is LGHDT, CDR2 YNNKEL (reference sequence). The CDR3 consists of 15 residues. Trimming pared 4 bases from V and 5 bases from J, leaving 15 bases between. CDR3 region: CASSRRRDGDQPQHF. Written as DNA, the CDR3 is TGTGCCAGCAGCCGGAGGCGGGACGGGGATCAGCCCCAGCATTTT.

The CDR3 is CASSLKVPGQPQHF. CDR3 in DNA: TGTGCCAGCAGCTTGAAAGTCCCTGGTCAGCCCCAGCATTTT. V usage is TRBV7-2 and J usage is TRBJ1-5; no clear D gene. With 3 bases removed from V and 6 bases from J, the gap between germline ends came to 12 bases. This CDR3 is 14 amino acids long. Germline assignment: CDR1 SGHTA and CDR2 FQGNSA.